This T cell receptor (beta chain) was recovered during a study of T cell changes during pregnancy in multiple sclerosis. Judged by abundance, this clone is large (0.1 to 1%). Germline-derived CDR1 and CDR2 are MRHNA and SNTAGT. This CDR3 contains 13 residues. Trimming took off 2 bases at V and 5 bases at J, with 7 bases between the two ends. Method: immunoSEQ multiplex PCR; TCRdb's copy keeps in-frame clones and lacks some. The sample lists 23,000 or so clones; 75% to 90% were seen once. The chain employs TRBV6-4 and TRBJ2-1; D is unresolved. This receptor was taken from a female donor in good health, enrolled as a control in a pregnancy study. Sequencing was performed on CD8+ T cells from peripheral blood mononuclear cells, taken in the first trimester of pregnancy. The CDR3 DNA reads TGTGCCAGCAGTGACACTTCTGACAATGAGCAGTTCTTC. Amino acids: CASSDTSDNEQFF.